Following are 23 T cell receptor beta chains from one sample sequenced in a study of regulatory T cells in long-lasting Graves disease. Time point: newly diagnosed GD, antithyroid drugs for less than 3 months. PBMCs provided the RNA from which the TCR library was made. Library construction for TCR beta used iRepertoire HTBI primers and Arm-PCR of CDR3 regions. Each CDR3 protein gets one entry after TCRdb re-called the multiplex PCR reads with MiXCR. Of roughly 360,000 distinct CDR3 sequences detected, 10% to 15% appear once; the ten largest clones hold around 18%. The same sample was also used in a study of T cells in Graves' hyperthyroidism and ophthalmopathy.

Sequenced material: peripheral blood mononuclear cells (PBMCs), taken at new diagnosis, from a patient treated with antithyroid drugs. All receptors come from a woman aged 18-29 years with Graves disease.

As to this clonotype: At one end, the junction sequence differs from germline, possibly due to a read error. J is TRBJ2-4 and V is TRBV19, with unresolved D. The CDR3 sequence is 16 residues long. Germline loops: CDR1 LNHDA, CDR2 SQIVND (reference sequence). The CDR3 sequence is CASSIGRLLDKNTQYF. DNA of the CDR3: TGTGCCAGTAGTATAGGCAGGCTCCTCGACAAAAACACTCAGTACTTC.

This clonotype was counted a few times. The chain's CDR3 is CATTQGGASYEQYV. The CDR3, as DNA: TGTGCCACCACTCAGGGGGGGGCCTCCTACGAGCAGTACGTC. The chain recombines TRBV24-1 with TRBJ2-7, with D perhaps being TRBD1 or TRBD2 (7 bases each). The CDR3 length is 14 residues. Trimming stripped 8 bases from V and 0 bases from J, with 13 bases between. Germline loops: CDR1 KGHDR, CDR2 SFDVKD.

This clonotype was recorded at least ten times. The gene calls are TRBV27 and TRBJ2-1; 7 nucleotides match TRBD2. J gave up 5 bases and V 7 bases, and 8 bases lay outside the gene matches. Germline loops: CDR1 MNHEY, CDR2 SMNVEV (reference sequence). The CDR3 loop spans 14 amino acids. The DNA of the CDR3 is TGTGCCAGCAAGTATGGCGGGAGAGACAATGAGCAGTTCTTC. It codes for CASKYGGRDNEQFF.

This clonotype was counted ten times or more. The V and J genes are TRBV6-2 or TRBV6-3 and TRBJ2-1; D call uncertain. From germline, CDR1 is MNHEY and CDR2 SVGEGT. The V end lost 0 bases, the J end lost 8 bases, and 17 bases lay between the germline ends. The CDR3 contains 16 residues. The CDR3 DNA reads as TGTGCCAGCAGTTACTCGATAGTGACCGGGCGCGATGAGCAGTTCTTC. It codes for CASSYSIVTGRDEQFF.

The table lists this clonotype with many counts. The rearrangement links TRBV7-3 to TRBJ2-4; possibly TRBD2 for D (5 bases). V shed 2 bases and J shed 6 bases, with 11 bases lying between them. Germline lookup yields CDR1 SGHTA and CDR2 FQGTGA. The CDR3 loop spans 14 amino acids. This CDR3 reads CASSLQGEGNIQYF. CDR3 coding DNA: TGTGCCAGCAGCTTACAAGGAGAGGGAAACATTCAGTACTTC.

The table lists this clonotype with many counts. V gene TRBV3-1 combines with J gene TRBJ1-5; D gene uncertain. The CDR3 consists of 14 residues. V lost 0 bases to trimming and J lost 6 bases, with 9 bases between them. Looked up from germline, CDR1 is LGHDT and CDR2 is YNNKEL (reference sequence). CDR3 coding DNA: TGTGCCAGCAGCCAAGATGAGGGCGGTCAGCCCCAGCATTTT. Residues: CASSQDEGGQPQHF.

This clonotype was counted at least ten times. V usage is TRBV27 and J usage is TRBJ2-3; possible D gene TRBD1, 6 bases. There are 15 residues in the CDR3. V was cut by 5 bases and J by 3 bases, with 15 bases left in between. Germline V gene lookup returns CDR1 MNHEY and CDR2 SMNVEV (reference sequence). Here the CDR3 reads CASSTPRTATDTQYF. The DNA for the CDR3 is TGTGCCAGCAGTACTCCTCGGACAGCAACAGATACGCAGTATTTT.

V gene TRBV15 combines with J gene TRBJ2-2; the match to TRBD2 covers 7 bases. The ends lost 6 bases at V and 1 base at J; junction bases unmatched: 5. This CDR3 comprises 15 residues. Germline V gene lookup returns CDR1 LNHNV and CDR2 YYDKDF (reference sequence). The CDR3 bases are TGTGCCACCAGTCAAGCGGGGTTGAACACCGGGGAGCTGTTTTTT. Protein sequence: CATSQAGLNTGELFF.

This clonotype was detected ten times or more. This rearrangement joins TRBV19 to TRBJ1-1, with D hard to call. In germline, CDR1 is LNHDA, CDR2 SQIVND (reference sequence). V was pared by 10 bases and J by 0 bases, with 15 bases between. This CDR3 has 14 residues. CDR3 DNA: TGTGCCACCCAACGTGGACCGCTGAACACTGAAGCTTTCTTT. Translating gives CATQRGPLNTEAFF.

This clonotype was observed at least ten times. V is TRBV11-3 and J is TRBJ1-4, with TRBD1 as a possible D gene (5 bases). V was pared by 5 bases and J by 8 bases, with 12 bases between. Germline V lookup: CDR1 SGHNT, CDR2 YENEEA. CDR3 length: 13 amino acids. The CDR3 DNA reads as TGTGCCAGCAGCAAGGGACCGGAGGAAAAACTGTTTTTT. Translation: CASSKGPEEKLFF.

This clonotype was recorded many times. The chain is built from TRBV7-3 and TRBJ2-3, with 12 bases matching TRBD2. This CDR3 has 17 residues. Trimming removed 5 bases from V and 3 bases from J; junction bases left unmatched: 9. Germline CDR1 and CDR2: SGHTA and FQGTGA. CDR3 amino acids: CASSRMTSGSSTDTQYF. CDR3 bases: TGTGCCAGCAGCCGCATGACTAGCGGGAGCTCGACAGATACGCAGTATTTT.

The CDR3 protein is CASSQDDSGQGLHEQYF. CDR3 in DNA: TGCGCCAGCAGCCAAGATGACTCGGGCCAGGGCTTGCACGAGCAGTACTTC. The chain uses TRBV4-3 and TRBJ2-7, with a weak D call TRBD1 (5 bases). The V gene lost 0 bases and the J gene lost 5 bases, with 20 bases spanning the gap. This CDR3 comprises 17 residues. Germline V gives CDR1 LGHNA, CDR2 YSLEER.

The table lists this clonotype with many counts. The chain recombines TRBV3-1 with TRBJ2-3, with TRBD2 matching over 11 bases. The ends lost 4 bases at V and 2 bases at J; junction bases unmatched: 8. The CDR3 spans 17 residues. The germline V gene has CDR1 LGHDT and CDR2 YNNKEL (reference sequence). CDR3 sequence: CASSLRPGLADTDTQYF. CDR3 sequence (DNA): TGTGCCAGCAGCCTCCGCCCGGGACTAGCGGACACAGATACGCAGTATTTT.

V is TRBV6-1 and J is TRBJ2-1; TRBD2 might be the D (6 bases). The CDR3 loop spans 13 amino acids. Germline CDR1 MNHNS, CDR2 SASEGT. V was clipped by 6 bases and J by 7 bases, with 13 bases between them. CDR3 region: CASSQSGVNEQFF. The CDR3, as DNA: TGTGCCAGCAGCCAGTCGGGAGTGAATGAGCAGTTCTTC.

This clonotype has ten or more counts. The genes are TRBV27 and TRBJ2-2; D remains ambiguous. V lost 0 bases to trimming and J lost 7 bases, with 18 bases between them. There are 17 residues in the CDR3. The germline V gene has CDR1 MNHEY and CDR2 SMNVEV (reference sequence). CDR3: CASSLSIGAKSSGELFF. DNA for the CDR3: TGTGCCAGCAGTTTATCCATCGGAGCGAAAAGTAGCGGGGAGCTGTTTTTT.

Many counts were recorded for this clonotype. In DNA, the CDR3 is TGCAGCGCTCGGGACTATGGCTCCTACAATGAGCAGTTCTTC. Translation: CSARDYGSYNEQFF. This chain joins TRBV29-1 and TRBJ2-1, with 7 bases identical to TRBD2. The CDR3 loop spans 14 amino acids. V gave up 7 bases and J gave up 0 bases; unmatched junction bases: 6. Germline lookup yields CDR1 SQVTM and CDR2 ANQGSEA.

This clonotype was counted many times. This chain uses TRBV2 with TRBJ2-2; the D gene is possibly TRBD2 (5 bases). The CDR3 runs to 14 residues. V was trimmed by 6 bases and J by 1 base, leaving 9 bases between them. Germline V gene lookup returns CDR1 SNHLY and CDR2 FYNNEI. CDR3 sequence: CASRPGWNTGELFF. CDR3 in DNA: TGTGCCAGCAGGCCGGGGTGGAACACCGGGGAGCTGTTTTTT.

The chain is built from TRBV6-2 or TRBV6-3 and TRBJ2-2; D is ambiguous. This CDR3 contains 14 residues. V was clipped by 5 bases and J by 1 base, with 8 bases between them. The V gene's germline CDR1 is MNHEY and CDR2 SVGEGT. For the CDR3, the DNA is TGTGCCAGCAGTGGCAGAGGGAACACCGGGGAGCTGTTTTTT. Encoded protein: CASSGRGNTGELFF.

This clonotype turned up a few times. This rearrangement joins TRBV12-3 or TRBV12-4 to TRBJ2-1; D possibly corresponds to TRBD1 (6 bases). There are 14 residues in the CDR3. Deletions cut 4 bases from V and 9 bases from J, with 16 bases between. The CDR3 is CASSSYTQGGEQFF. CDR3 in DNA: TGTGCCAGCAGTTCCTATACACAGGGCGGTGAGCAGTTCTTC.

V and J are TRBV20-1 and TRBJ1-2; TRBD1 might be the D (5 bases). The germline V gene encodes CDR1 DFQATT and CDR2 SNEGSKA (reference sequence). The V gene lost 5 bases and the J gene lost 8 bases, with 15 bases spanning the gap. The CDR3 length is 12 residues. The CDR3: CSAEGTARGYTF. The CDR3 region has the DNA TGCAGTGCTGAAGGGACGGCAAGAGGCTACACCTTC.

The sample holds one count of this clonotype. The V and J genes are TRBV6-2 or TRBV6-3 and TRBJ1-1; the D is unclear. Per the germline V gene, CDR1 is MNHEY and CDR2 is SVGEGT. This CDR3 is 13 amino acids long. The ends were cut back, 1 base at V and 4 bases at J, with 7 bases in the middle. In nucleotides, the CDR3 is TGTGCCAGCAGTTACTTGCCCCTCACTGAAGCTTTCTTT. It is translated as CASSYLPLTEAFF.

A word on this clonotype: Given a far larger clone just one base away, this is likely a sequencing read error. The chain is built from TRBV12-3 or TRBV12-4 and TRBJ2-7, with D unresolved. The CDR3 is 11 amino acids. V lost 7 bases, J lost 3 bases, and 7 bases lay in between. CDR3 residues: CASIVHYEQYV. DNA of the CDR3: TGTGCCAGCATTGTCCACTACGAGCAGTACGTC.

In the case of this clonotype: This may stem from a read error, because a much larger clone lies one nucleotide away. The chain carries TRBV6-1 and TRBJ1-1; D not certain. The CDR3 is made up of 12 amino acids. The V end lost 6 bases, the J end lost 4 bases, and 9 bases lay between the germline ends. Per germline, CDR1 MNHNS and CDR2 SASEGT. The CDR3 loop reads CASRVHITEAFF. In nucleotides, the CDR3 is TGTGCCAGCAGGGTGCACATCACTGAAGCTTTCTTT.